The next 27 T cell receptor beta chains were all read from a single sample in a study of somatic mutations in cytotoxic T cells in rheumatoid arthritis. Here immunoSEQ multiplex PCR was the method, and the copy in TCRdb shows in-frame clones only, minus some. Of about 18,000 clones listed, over 60% are singletons. Specimen: CD8+ T cells sorted from blood. The receptors stem from an adult with rheumatoid arthritis.

The genes are TRBV5-6 and TRBJ2-1; 9 nucleotides agree with TRBD2. The CDR3 has 14 residues. In germline, CDR1 is SGHDT, CDR2 YYEEEE. J gave up 12 bases and V 3 bases, and 10 bases lay outside the gene matches. The CDR3 protein is CASSSLAGFVWQFF. In DNA, the CDR3 is TGTGCCAGCAGCTCCCTAGCGGGATTTGTGTGGCAGTTCTTC.

The chain couples TRBV28 to TRBJ1-4; 8 positions match TRBD1. Germline V gene data show CDR1 as MDHEN and CDR2 as SYDVKM. The V gene end was trimmed by 6 bases and the J gene end by 4 bases; junction bases not matched to a gene: 7. CDR3 length equals 15 residues. The CDR3 coding sequence is TGTGCCAGCAGGTCGACAGGGGCAAGTAATGAAAAACTGTTTTTT. Amino acids: CASRSTGASNEKLFF.

The rearrangement joins TRBV7-9 to TRBJ2-3; D call uncertain. This CDR3 comprises 15 residues. Deletions cut 1 base from V and 1 base from J, with 9 bases between. Germline V gene data show CDR1 as SEHNR and CDR2 as FQNEAQ (reference sequence). The CDR3: CASSLVTSGTDTQYF. The DNA for the CDR3 is TGTGCCAGCAGCTTAGTTACCTCTGGCACAGATACGCAGTATTTT. The whole variable domain, filled in from reference TRBV7-9 and TRBJ2-3, reads DTGVSQNPRHKITKRGQNVTFRCDPISEHNRLYWYRQTLGQGPEFLTYFQNEAQLEKSRLLSDRFSAERPKGSFSTLEIQRTEQGDSAMYLCASSLVTSGTDTQYFGPGTRLTVL.

As to this clone: The germline gene is not matched at one end of the junction; a read error may be the cause. The rearrangement links TRBV10-3 to TRBJ2-7; tentatively, D is TRBD1 (6 bases). Germline V gene data show CDR1 as ENHRY and CDR2 as SYGVKD. The CDR3 loop spans 14 amino acids. CDR3 loop: CAIRDTGQAYEQYF. The CDR3 DNA is TGTGCCATCCGTGATACGGGACAAGCCTACGAGCAGTACTTC.

The rearrangement links TRBV6-1 to TRBJ2-7; TRBD1 might be the D (5 bases). The germline gives CDR1 MNHNS, CDR2 SASEGT. Trimming shortened V by 1 base and J by 0 bases, and 13 bases separated the two germline ends. This CDR3 is 16 amino acids long. CDR3 nucleotide sequence: TGTGCCAGCAGTGAAGAGGGGCTCAACAGCTCCTACGAGCAGTACTTC. Translation: CASSEEGLNSSYEQYF.

The J gene is TRBJ1-2, the V gene TRBV19; 12 bases fit TRBD1. The CDR3 covers 16 residues. Germline V gives CDR1 LNHDA, CDR2 SQIVND (reference sequence). V gave up 9 bases and J gave up 7 bases; unmatched junction bases: 15. Here the CDR3 DNA reads TGTGCCAGCGACCCCGGGACAGGGGGCGCAAGTAGTGGCTACACCTTC. Residues: CASDPGTGGASSGYTF.

The chain couples TRBV9 to TRBJ2-3, with D unclear. This CDR3 region has 14 residues. Germline loops: CDR1 SGDLS, CDR2 YYNGEE. With 1 base removed from V and 0 bases from J, the gap between germline ends came to 6 bases. The CDR3 sequence is CASSVWVSTDTQYF. CDR3 DNA: TGTGCCAGCAGCGTATGGGTTAGCACAGATACGCAGTATTTT.

This chain joins TRBV4-1 and TRBJ2-1; 11 nucleotides align to TRBD1. The germline gives CDR1 MGHRA, CDR2 YSYEKL. The CDR3 length is 16 residues. The ends lost 5 bases at V and 7 bases at J; junction bases unmatched: 10. CDR3 loop: CASSYPGGQGGNEQFF. The DNA for the CDR3 is TGCGCCAGCAGCTACCCCGGGGGACAGGGGGGGAATGAGCAGTTCTTC.

The chain couples TRBV25-1 to TRBJ2-5; no reliable D call. The ends were cut back, 1 base at V and 5 bases at J, with 8 bases in the middle. Germline V CDR1 and CDR2: MGHDK, SYGVNS. The CDR3 has 13 amino acids. The DNA of the CDR3 is TGTGCCAGCAGTGAATTGATAAGGGAGACCCAGTACTTC. Its translation: CASSELIRETQYF.

The chain recombines TRBV7-9 with TRBJ2-5; TRBD2 matches 13 bases. Germline CDR1 and CDR2: SEHNR and FQNEAQ (reference sequence). The CDR3 contains 15 residues. J was trimmed by 5 bases and V by 5 bases; bases with no gene match: 5. CDR3 in amino acids: CASSVTSGGAETQYF. The DNA of the CDR3 is TGTGCCAGCAGCGTTACTAGCGGGGGGGCGGAGACCCAGTACTTC. Drawing the rest from reference TRBV7-9 and TRBJ2-5, the complete variable domain is DTGVSQNPRHKITKRGQNVTFRCDPISEHNRLYWYRQTLGQGPEFLTYFQNEAQLEKSRLLSDRFSAERPKGSFSTLEIQRTEQGDSAMYLCASSVTSGGAETQYFGPGTRLLVL.

The chain carries TRBV5-8 and TRBJ2-3, with D uncertain. V was trimmed by 1 base and J by 6 bases, leaving 6 bases between them. Germline CDR1 and CDR2: SGHTS and YDEGEE. The CDR3 runs to 12 residues. CDR3 residues: CASSLIADTQYF. CDR3 bases: TGTGCCAGCAGCTTGATAGCCGATACGCAGTATTTT.

The V gene is TRBV6-5, the J gene TRBJ1-6; no reliable D call. The CDR3 is made up of 13 amino acids. Germline V gene sequence: CDR1 MNHEY, CDR2 SVGAGI. V lost 2 bases to trimming and J lost 7 bases, with 6 bases between them. The CDR3 DNA follows: TGTGCCAGCAGTTACGTGGAGAATTCACCCCTCCACTTT. Its protein is CASSYVENSPLHF.

The V gene is TRBV6-1, the J gene TRBJ2-5; D might be TRBD1 (6 bases). This CDR3 is 14 amino acids long. Trimming shortened V by 0 bases and J by 5 bases, and 10 bases separated the two germline ends. The germline CDR1 and CDR2 sequences are MNHNS and SASEGT. CDR3 amino acids: CASSEARGMETQYF. The CDR3 coding sequence is TGTGCCAGCAGTGAAGCCAGGGGTATGGAGACCCAGTACTTC.

The CDR3 DNA follows: TGTGCCAGCTCACCTTTATCAACCACCTATAATTCACCCCTCCACTTT. Translated, it gives CASSPLSTTYNSPLHF. V usage is TRBV18 and J usage is TRBJ1-6; D gene unclear. Trimming cost V 3 bases and J 2 bases, with 11 bases left between them. CDR3 size: 16 residues. Germline V lookup: CDR1 KGHSH, CDR2 LQKENI.

This chain joins TRBV7-9 and TRBJ2-1; possibly TRBD2 for D (6 bases). The length of the CDR3 is 18 residues. Germline CDR1 SEHNR, CDR2 FQNEAQ (reference sequence). Trimming took off 4 bases at V and 3 bases at J, with 22 bases between the two ends. CDR3 region: CASSSKASVRLGYNEQFF. The CDR3 region has the DNA TGTGCCAGCAGCTCGAAAGCGTCGGTGAGACTAGGCTACAATGAGCAGTTCTTC.

V is TRBV13 and J is TRBJ2-7, with TRBD1 identical over 7 bases. The CDR3 has 14 amino acids. V trimming: 4 bases; J trimming: 3 bases; junction bases outside the gene matches: 6. In germline, CDR1 is PRHDT, CDR2 FYEKMQ (reference sequence). The CDR3 here is CASSSKQGIYEQYF. In DNA, the CDR3 is TGTGCCAGCAGCTCCAAACAGGGGATCTACGAGCAGTACTTC.

The V gene is TRBV4-1, the J gene TRBJ1-4; 9 bases align to TRBD1. Trimming cost V 4 bases and J 7 bases; bases outside gene matches: 4. Germline V gene data show CDR1 as MGHRA and CDR2 as YSYEKL. This CDR3 is 14 amino acids long. Written as DNA, the CDR3 is TGCGCCAGCAGCCTCGGGACAGGGATTGAAAAACTGTTTTTT. This translates into CASSLGTGIEKLFF.

The CDR3 reads CASSPETGGPTNEKLFF. CDR3 nucleotides: TGTGCCAGCAGCCCAGAGACAGGGGGCCCAACTAATGAAAAACTGTTTTTT. The chain is built from TRBV7-2 and TRBJ1-4; TRBD1 matches at 10 bases. V was pared by 5 bases and J by 0 bases, with 6 bases of the junction left unmatched. This CDR3 has 17 amino acids. Germline V gives CDR1 SGHTA, CDR2 FQGNSA.

J is TRBJ1-1 and V is TRBV27; D is undetermined. This CDR3 region has 13 residues. Germline V gene lookup returns CDR1 MNHEY and CDR2 SMNVEV (reference sequence). Trimming pared 4 bases from V and 4 bases from J, leaving 10 bases between. The CDR3 coding sequence is TGTGCCAGCAGTTCTGGACTGATCACTGAAGCTTTCTTT. Its translation: CASSSGLITEAFF.

The genes are TRBV4-1 and TRBJ1-1; D is uncertain. Trimming removed 1 base at V and 1 base at J, with 4 bases between. Germline values: CDR1 MGHRA, CDR2 YSYEKL. This CDR3 is built from 13 residues. The CDR3: CASSQAGNTEAFF. CDR3 bases: TGCGCCAGCAGCCAAGCAGGGAACACTGAAGCTTTCTTT.

This clone was picked up a small number of times. The CDR3 loop is CASSLGRGAYEQYF. In DNA form, the CDR3 reads TGCGCCAGCAGCCTAGGGAGGGGGGCCTACGAGCAGTACTTC. The chain joins TRBV4-1 to TRBJ2-7, with D perhaps TRBD2 (7 bases). Trimming shortened V by 4 bases and J by 2 bases, and 12 bases separated the two germline ends. Germline CDR1 and CDR2: MGHRA and YSYEKL. This CDR3 has 14 residues.

The chain recombines TRBV4-1 with TRBJ2-3; 8 bases align to TRBD2. The germline CDR1 and CDR2 sequences are MGHRA and YSYEKL. The V and J ends lost 0 bases and 5 bases, in that order; junction bases with no gene match: 10. This CDR3 comprises 17 residues. In nucleotides, the CDR3 is TGCGCCAGCAGCCAAGAGTCTACGGGGGGGCCGGAAGATACGCAGTATTTT. It yields the protein CASSQESTGGPEDTQYF.

This clone is medium-sized in the sample. The gene calls are TRBV18 and TRBJ2-7; D not resolved. Trimming removed 0 bases at V and 3 bases at J, with 3 bases between. This CDR3 is built from 12 residues. The germline gives CDR1 KGHSH, CDR2 LQKENI. The CDR3 protein is CASSPPGYEQYF. The CDR3 DNA reads TGTGCCAGCTCACCACCGGGCTACGAGCAGTACTTC.

This clone was detected only a few times. The J gene is TRBJ1-1, the V gene TRBV4-1; D gene unclear. V lost 1 base, J lost 1 base, and 4 bases lay in between. The CDR3 runs to 13 residues. The germline V gene encodes CDR1 MGHRA and CDR2 YSYEKL. CDR3 DNA sequence: TGCGCCAGCAGCCAAGGGTCGAACACTGAAGCTTTCTTT. Translated: CASSQGSNTEAFF.

The chain combines TRBV10-3 with TRBJ1-2, with 8 positions matching TRBD1. Germline assignment: CDR1 ENHRY and CDR2 SYGVKD. The CDR3 has 14 residues. V was clipped by 10 bases and J by 3 bases; unmatched bases: 10. The CDR3 sequence is CATSGQELYYGYTF. The CDR3 DNA reads as TGTGCCACGTCGGGACAGGAGTTATACTATGGCTACACCTTC.

V gene TRBV5-6 combines with J gene TRBJ1-3; no clear D gene. Trimming left V 0 bases short and J 0 bases short, with 13 bases between. Per the germline V gene, CDR1 is SGHDT and CDR2 is YYEEEE. CDR3 length: 17 residues. This chain's CDR3 is CASSLDSDWISGNTIYF. The CDR3 coding sequence is TGTGCCAGCAGCTTGGACTCGGACTGGATCTCTGGAAACACCATATATTTT.

The CDR3 nucleotides are TGTGCCAGCCAAGCGGGGAGAACCTACGAGCAGTACTTC. Translation gives CASQAGRTYEQYF. V gene TRBV6-5 combines with J gene TRBJ2-7; 7 bases agree with TRBD2. V trimming: 8 bases; J trimming: 2 bases; junction bases outside the gene matches: 6. The length of the CDR3 is 13 residues. The germline V gene has CDR1 MNHEY and CDR2 SVGAGI.